Listed here is a single T cell receptor beta chain. Antigen specificity is unknown. This entry is derived from a study of B cell selection in AIRE deficiency. Assay: immunoSEQ multiplex PCR; the TCRdb copy retains only in-frame clones and omits some. The sample has 20,000 to 30,000 clones, 90% to 96% seen once. Sorting defined conventional CD4 T cells as CD4+CD127+. CDR3 length equals 16 residues. Germline CDR1 and CDR2: LNHDA and SQIVND (reference sequence). The V end lost 3 bases, the J end lost 4 bases, and 15 bases lay between the germline ends. Study conclusions and caveats: Shorter CDR3s marked shared Treg sequences, biased toward few non-templated insertions. With only TCRbeta sequenced, less than 45% of shared healthy Treg sequences overlapped Tconv.

The sequencing input was CD4+CD127+ conventional T cells sorted from PBMCs. This chain connects TRBV19 to TRBJ2-2; either TRBD1 or TRBD2 may fit D (6 bases each). The clonotype was recovered from a human donor in good health. The CDR3 DNA follows: TGTGCCAGTAGTATGGAGGGCAGGGGAGCCACCGGGGAGCTGTTTTTT. This encodes CASSMEGRGATGELFF.